The entry below gives a single T cell receptor (beta chain) sequence along with its context. The antigen remains undetermined. A read error may account for a junction end that differs from germline. Germline values: CDR1 MNHEY, CDR2 SVGAGI. The CDR3 has 13 amino acids. The data were obtained in a study of tumor-infiltrating lymphocytes in primary liver carcinoma. Study results and limitations: The top-250-clone fraction was significantly higher in tumors than in blood (p = 0.039).

The investigators made TCR beta cDNA from around 530 ng total RNA, using a constant-region primer. Modified slightly, ARM-PCR produced TCR beta libraries over three nested multiplex PCR rounds. Use of TRBV1-TRBV30 forward primers with a C-beta reverse primer characterized the first two PCR rounds, which lasted around 11 cycles each. TCRdb ran MiXCR on the multiplex PCR reads and lists one entry per CDR3 protein. Of about 120,000 distinct CDR3 sequences listed, 65% to 75% are singletons. Taking roughly 20-32 mg of unsorted bulk tissue, the authors co-extracted RNA and DNA. V is TRBV6-5 and J is TRBJ1-2, with D hard to call. Sequencing was carried out using tumor-adjacent normal liver tissue. This TCR came from a woman aged 55-69 years with primary liver carcinoma and hepatitis B virus infection. The CDR3 is CASNYSRCHGYTF. For the CDR3, the DNA is TGTGCCAGCAATTACTCCCGCTGCCATGGCTACACCTTC.